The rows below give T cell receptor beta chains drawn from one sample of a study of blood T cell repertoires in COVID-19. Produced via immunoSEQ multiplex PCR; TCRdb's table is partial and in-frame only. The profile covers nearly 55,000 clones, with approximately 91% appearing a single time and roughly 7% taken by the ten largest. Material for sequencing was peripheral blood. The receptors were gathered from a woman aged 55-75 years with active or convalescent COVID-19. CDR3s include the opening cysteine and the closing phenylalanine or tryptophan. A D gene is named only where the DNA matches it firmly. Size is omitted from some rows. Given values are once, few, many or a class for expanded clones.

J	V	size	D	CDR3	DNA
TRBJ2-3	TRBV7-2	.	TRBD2	CASSLGLAGGPGTDTQYF	TGTGCCAGCAGCTTGGGACTAGCGGGGGGGCCTGGCACAGATACGCAGTATTTT
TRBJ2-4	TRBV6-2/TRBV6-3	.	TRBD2	CASSYWPSGTKNIQYF	TGTGCCAGCAGTTACTGGCCTAGCGGAACCAAAAACATTCAGTACTTC
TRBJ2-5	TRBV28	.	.	CASSRRTRGETQYF	TGTGCCAGCAGTCGGAGGACTAGGGGGGAGACCCAGTACTTC
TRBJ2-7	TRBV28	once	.	CASSLESSYEQYF	TGTGCCAGCAGTTTAGAGAGCTCCTACGAGCAGTACTTC
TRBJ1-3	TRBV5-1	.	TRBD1	CASSSTIQGSGNTIYF	TGCGCCAGCAGCTCGACCATACAGGGGTCTGGAAACACCATATATTTT
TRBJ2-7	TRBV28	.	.	CASSFPRAYEQYF	TGTGCCAGCAGTTTCCCGAGGGCCTACGAGCAGTACTTC
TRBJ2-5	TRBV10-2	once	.	CASSGGLPHGETQYF	TGCGCCAGCAGTGGGGGACTCCCACACGGAGAGACCCAGTACTTC
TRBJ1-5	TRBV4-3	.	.	CASSQEVSQGGQPQHF	TGCGCCAGCAGCCAAGAGGTCTCGCAGGGAGGGCAGCCCCAGCATTTT
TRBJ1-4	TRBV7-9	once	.	CASTGLRGLGEKLFF	TGTGCCAGCACCGGCCTACGGGGACTCGGTGAAAAACTGTTTTTT
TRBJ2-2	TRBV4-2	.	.	CASSPEVVNTGELFF	TGTGCCAGCAGCCCCGAGGTGGTGAACACCGGGGAGCTGTTTTTT